This T cell receptor (beta chain) originates from a study of blood T cell repertoires in COVID-19 (dated by TCRdb to 2020 to 2022). General notes on the study: The collaborator samples originated in the United States, Italy and Spain and spanned the acute and convalescent phases of COVID-19. Where available, HLA class I and class II types were taken from metadata supplied by the sample provider and were not determined by assay-based typing. The repertoires were released in a freely available public database intended as a resource for research on the immune response to SARS-CoV-2. The material from the prospective study consisted of cDNA or gDNA derived from T cells, B-cell-depleted T cells, or PBMCs. Deeply sampled blood TCRbeta repertoires from subjects exposed to, actively infected with, or recovered from COVID-19 were included in the dataset. The sample metadata nearly always contained a de-identified subject ID, COVID-19 status, age in years and sex. Samples were obtained from the ongoing ImmuneRACE study (first 160 participants) and from about 1,300 subjects provided by 6 global collaborators. What the study reported, not specific to this receptor: How much clinical and demographic metadata was included differed by source and by participant, and the metadata was provided uncurated.

Looking up the germline V gene (reference sequence) yields CDR1 LGHDT and CDR2 YNNKEL. There are 15 amino acids in the CDR3, from cysteine to phenylalanine inclusive. Left in the record is the CDR3 DNA by itself, 45 bases read in frame from the first base. Trimming at the junction amounts to 1 base on V and 3 bases on J, and the germline ends lie 13 bases apart. As to this clone: The specificity of this receptor is unknown. Per-base qualities were not stored, and no clone one base away is much larger.

TCRbeta CDR3 regions were amplified from genomic DNA using the immunoSEQ Assay, a bias-controlled multiplex PCR. In the paper's pipeline: The number of nucleated cells in each sample was estimated by amplification of reference gene primers within the assay. Sequence reads were collapsed and filtered to measure the absolute abundance of every unique TCRbeta CDR3 rearrangement. For each sample, productive Simpson clonality was calculated as the square root of Simpson's diversity index across productive rearrangements. TCRdb mirrors the immuneACCESS table, restricted to in-frame sequences. Some clones are absent from its copies; in checked studies, under half trace to an unresolved V gene, and the reason for the others is unknown. V and J calls and clone size are copied from that table; D and trimming were computed from the DNA. Across this sample there are around 29,000 clones, with over 70% seen only once. The top ten clones comprise 6.5% to 10% of the sample.

The collaborating institutions used their own protocols to collect whole blood in K2EDTA tubes. For TCRbeta analysis, collaborators shipped samples as frozen whole blood, isolated PBMCs, or DNA extracted from either of those sample types. The receptor chain draws on TRBV3-1 (or the pseudogene TRBV3-2) and TRBJ2-7; possibly the D gene is TRBD2, per 6 matching bases. This receptor was identified in a woman aged 70-85 years with active or convalescent COVID-19. The sample comprised peripheral blood. The CDR3 region has the sequence CASSQAPGALYEQYF. The sequenced DNA: TGTGCCAGCAGCCAAGCTCCGGGAGCCCTCTACGAGCAGTACTTC.